The 25 T cell receptor beta chains given below trace back to one sample, sequenced in a study of sequential checkpoint blockade in melanoma. Sequencing used immunoSEQ multiplex PCR; TCRdb keeps in-frame clones, though not all of them. The table includes about 3,700 clones, about 23% detected once. Treatment denoted: randomized to nivolumab then ipilimumab (arm A) or the reverse (arm B). The material sequenced was tumor tissue (inferred from file names), taken from a patient given nivolumab and ipilimumab in sequence. The receptors were gathered from a human donor with melanoma.

A few counts support this clone. The chain links TRBV19 to TRBJ2-3; TRBD1 is a possible D gene (6 bases). The germline CDR1 and CDR2 sequences are LNHDA and SQIVND (reference sequence). Between the trimmed V and J ends, which lost 10 bases and 1 base, there was a span of 12 bases. This CDR3 spans 13 amino acids. This chain's CDR3 is CATQGQGTDTQYF. CDR3 coding DNA: TGTGCCACCCAGGGGCAGGGCACAGATACGCAGTATTTT. Full variable domain (rest looked up from reference TRBV19 and TRBJ2-3): DGGITQSPKYLFRKEGQNVTLSCEQNLNHDAMYWYRQDPGQGLRLIYYSQIVNDFQKGDIAEGYSVSREKKESFPLTVTSAQKNPTAFYLCATQGQGTDTQYFGPGTRLTVL.

The sample holds many counts of this clone. The chain recombines TRBV9 with TRBJ1-2; TRBD1 aligns across 9 bases. This CDR3 is built from 17 residues. V trimming: 2 bases; J trimming: 1 base; junction bases outside the gene matches: 9. Germline CDR1 SGDLS, CDR2 YYNGEE. The CDR3 sequence is CASSVNPGTGSNYGYTF. The CDR3 DNA reads TGTGCCAGCAGCGTTAACCCTGGGACAGGGAGTAACTATGGCTACACCTTC.

This clone was seen many times. The chain combines TRBV11-3 with TRBJ1-5, with a tentative D call TRBD1 (5 bases). Trimming removed 4 bases from V and 4 bases from J, with 11 bases in between. Germline V gene data show CDR1 as SGHNT and CDR2 as YENEEA. The CDR3 totals 14 residues. CDR3 amino acids: CASSWGSENQPQHF. The CDR3 bases are TGTGCCAGCAGCTGGGGGTCCGAAAATCAGCCCCAGCATTTT. Full variable domain (remainder filled in from reference TRBV11-3 and TRBJ1-5): EAGVVQSPRYKIIEKKQPVAFWCNPISGHNTLYWYLQNLGQGPELLIRYENEEAVDDSQLPKDRFSAERLKGVDSTLKIQPAELGDSAVYLCASSWGSENQPQHFGDGTRLSIL.

In its sample, this clone was seen many times. J is TRBJ1-1 and V is TRBV11-3; D call uncertain. Looked up from germline, CDR1 is SGHNT and CDR2 is YENEEA. V shed 5 bases and J shed 2 bases, with 12 bases lying between them. The CDR3 is made up of 14 amino acids. CDR3 sequence reads: CASSLTAANTEAFF. CDR3 in DNA: TGTGCCAGCAGCCTCACGGCGGCTAACACTGAAGCTTTCTTT.

There are a few counts of this clone. The CDR3 loop is CASSMEGGTYEQYF. For the CDR3, the DNA is TGTGCCAGTAGTATGGAGGGAGGAACCTACGAGCAGTACTTC. V gene TRBV19 combines with J gene TRBJ2-7, with D tentatively TRBD2 (6 bases). CDR3 length: 14 residues. V lost 3 bases to trimming and J lost 2 bases, with 11 bases between them. Germline CDR1 is LNHDA and CDR2 is SQIVND (reference sequence).

The chain joins TRBV19 to TRBJ2-5; 7 nucleotides align to TRBD2. Germline lookup yields CDR1 LNHDA and CDR2 SQIVND (reference sequence). This CDR3 has 17 residues. V shed 2 bases, J shed 5 bases, and the junction held 14 bases outside the gene matches. CDR3 loop: CASSIFGGRRLMETQYF. In nucleotides, the CDR3 is TGTGCCAGTAGTATATTTGGCGGGAGAAGATTAATGGAGACCCAGTACTTC.

This clone is large in the sample. The rearrangement links TRBV19 to TRBJ1-2; D might be TRBD1 (6 bases). Deletions cut 5 bases from V and 8 bases from J, with 18 bases between. There are 14 residues in the CDR3. The germline CDR1 and CDR2 sequences are LNHDA and SQIVND (reference sequence). CDR3 bases: TGTGCCAGTAGTCATAGGGGGAGTGAGATCGGCTACACCTTC. Its protein product is CASSHRGSEIGYTF.

V gene TRBV18 combines with J gene TRBJ2-5; no reliable D call. This CDR3 has 14 residues. V was trimmed by 1 base and J by 0 bases, leaving 6 bases between them. Germline V gene sequence: CDR1 KGHSH, CDR2 LQKENI. The DNA of the CDR3 is TGTGCCAGCTCACCACGTCTCAACCAAGAGACCCAGTACTTC. Protein: CASSPRLNQETQYF.

This clone was detected only a few times. The chain uses TRBV25-1 and TRBJ2-1, with D perhaps matching TRBD2 (6 bases). CDR1 and CDR2 from the germline V gene are MGHDK and SYGVNS. The CDR3 runs to 15 residues. The V end was cut by 7 bases, the J end by 7 bases, with 20 bases between. In nucleotides, the CDR3 is TGTGCCAGCAACCAGGGCCCCCCGGGGGTGAATGAGCAGTTCTTC. The encoded protein is CASNQGPPGVNEQFF.

The J gene is TRBJ1-5, the V gene TRBV10-3; TRBD1 might be the D (6 bases). Germline-derived CDR1 and CDR2 are ENHRY and SYGVKD. V was cut by 2 bases and J by 9 bases, with 11 bases left in between. The CDR3 sequence is 13 residues long. The DNA for the CDR3 is TGTGCCATCAGTGAGCTCAGGGGCTCGCCCCAGCATTTT. This sequence encodes CAISELRGSPQHF.

This clone was observed a few times. The chain employs TRBV7-2 and TRBJ2-2; TRBD1 matches 9 bases. J lost 10 bases, V lost 5 bases, and 5 bases had no gene match. From germline, CDR1 is SGHTA and CDR2 FQGNSA. This CDR3 has 13 amino acids. The CDR3 nucleotides are TGTGCCAGCAGCCCGGGACAGGGACCGGAGCTGTTTTTT. Its translation: CASSPGQGPELFF.

The rearrangement joins TRBV25-1 to TRBJ2-1; tentative D call: TRBD1 (5 bases). This CDR3 spans 17 amino acids. V lost 7 bases to trimming and J lost 0 bases, with 19 bases between them. From germline, CDR1 is MGHDK and CDR2 SYGVNS. This CDR3 is CASTKGALASSYNEQFF. CDR3 DNA: TGTGCCAGCACCAAAGGGGCGCTGGCGAGCTCCTACAATGAGCAGTTCTTC.

The chain is built from TRBV6-8 and TRBJ1-1; D gene uncertain. The CDR3 length is 15 residues. V lost 7 bases to trimming and J lost 5 bases, with 20 bases between them. CDR1 is MNHGY, CDR2 SAAAGT, per germline. The CDR3 sequence is CASNSPVNVGTEAFF. The CDR3 DNA is TGTGCCAGCAACTCACCTGTGAATGTGGGGACTGAAGCTTTCTTT.

This clone has a count of ten or more. V is TRBV11-3 and J is TRBJ2-1; 13 bases agree with TRBD2. The CDR3 spans 14 residues. V shed 5 bases, J shed 8 bases, and the junction held 3 bases outside the gene matches. The germline gives CDR1 SGHNT, CDR2 YENEEA. CDR3 loop: CASSLTSGRDEQFF. As DNA, the CDR3 is TGTGCCAGCAGCCTCACTAGCGGGAGGGATGAGCAGTTCTTC.

The rearrangement links TRBV19 to TRBJ2-3, with unresolved D. The CDR3 runs to 13 residues. Germline loops: CDR1 LNHDA, CDR2 SQIVND (reference sequence). V was shortened by 3 bases and J by 3 bases, with 7 bases between the two germline ends. The CDR3 spells CASSIRDTDTQYF. CDR3 nucleotides: TGTGCCAGTAGTATTAGGGATACAGATACGCAGTATTTT.

Ten or more counts support this clone. The CDR3 DNA is TGTGCCAGCAGCCCTAGCGGCTTCACCGGGGAGCTGTTTTTT. Protein sequence: CASSPSGFTGELFF. The chain is built from TRBV11-3 and TRBJ2-2, with 7 bases lining up with TRBD2. Per germline, CDR1 SGHNT and CDR2 YENEEA. The J segment lost 4 bases and the V segment lost 5 bases, leaving 4 bases of the junction unmatched. This CDR3 spans 14 amino acids.

The V call is TRBV14, the J call TRBJ1-2; D call uncertain. This CDR3 spans 12 amino acids. CDR1 and CDR2 from the germline V gene are SGHDN and FVKESK. The germline V and J ends were trimmed by 1 base and 8 bases, with 8 bases remaining between them. This CDR3 is CASSQGLFGYTF. In nucleotides, the CDR3 is TGTGCCAGCAGCCAAGGACTTTTCGGCTACACCTTC.

This clone was picked up a small number of times. Here the CDR3 reads CASRLVPKAGGTEAFF. The CDR3 DNA reads as TGTGCAAGTCGCTTAGTACCCAAGGCAGGTGGGACTGAAGCTTTCTTT. This rearrangement joins TRBV12-2 to TRBJ1-1; the D call in the table, TRBD1, was not verified against the DNA. TRBV12-2 is given as a pseudogene. The CDR3 contains 16 residues.

The sample holds many counts of this clone. This chain joins TRBV11-3 and TRBJ1-2, with 7 bases aligning to TRBD1. Germline trimming cut 4 bases from V and 5 bases from J; bases unmatched to any gene: 10. Germline CDR1 and CDR2: SGHNT and YENEEA. The length of the CDR3 is 15 residues. CDR3 region: CASSSRQGDQYGYTF. CDR3 in DNA: TGTGCCAGCAGCTCGCGACAGGGTGATCAATATGGCTACACCTTC.

This clone was seen a few times. The chain combines TRBV28 with TRBJ1-1; 7 positions match TRBD1. Germline V gene data show CDR1 as MDHEN and CDR2 as SYDVKM. J gave up 0 bases and V 7 bases, and 5 bases lay outside the gene matches. The CDR3 contains 14 residues. For the CDR3, the DNA is TGTGCCAGCACCTGGAGGGGGCTGAACACTGAAGCTTTCTTT. Translated, it gives CASTWRGLNTEAFF.

The chain couples TRBV11-3 to TRBJ1-2; D unresolved. CDR3 length: 14 residues. In germline, CDR1 is SGHNT, CDR2 YENEEA. Trimming shortened V by 3 bases and J by 5 bases, and 13 bases separated the two germline ends. The CDR3, as DNA: TGTGCCAGCAGCTTGGCCGGGCAGGAGTATGGCTACACCTTC. It translates to CASSLAGQEYGYTF.

The chain uses TRBV7-1 and TRBJ1-1, with D unclear. TRBV7-1 is assigned to the ORF class and has an uncertain function. Trimming cost V 5 bases and J 4 bases, with 11 bases left between them. The CDR3 totals 13 residues. The CDR3 DNA reads as TGTGCCAGCAGCCCTGATAGAGCCACTGAAGCTTTCTTT. Translation gives CASSPDRATEAFF.

This clone is judged medium-sized. The chain joins TRBV4-1 to TRBJ2-7, with 7 positions matching TRBD2. Trimming cost V 0 bases and J 4 bases; bases outside gene matches: 6. Germline lookup yields CDR1 MGHRA and CDR2 YSYEKL. The CDR3 is made up of 15 amino acids. The CDR3 region is CASSQEASGFYEQYF. In nucleotides, the CDR3 is TGCGCCAGCAGCCAAGAGGCTAGCGGTTTTTACGAGCAGTACTTC.

This clone is medium-sized. The rearrangement joins TRBV11-3 to TRBJ2-7; TRBD2 is a possible D gene (6 bases). The germline V gene encodes CDR1 SGHNT and CDR2 YENEEA. The CDR3 length is 14 residues. V gave up 6 bases and J gave up 4 bases, with 16 bases separating them. DNA for the CDR3: TGTGCCAGCAGTTCCCGCCGGGAGAGTTACGAGCAGTACTTC. This gives the protein CASSSRRESYEQYF. Based on the CDR3 plus reference TRBV11-3 and TRBJ2-7, the full variable domain is EAGVVQSPRYKIIEKKQPVAFWCNPISGHNTLYWYLQNLGQGPELLIRYENEEAVDDSQLPKDRFSAERLKGVDSTLKIQPAELGDSAVYLCASSSRRESYEQYFGPGTRLTVT.

This clone has just a few counts. The CDR3 loop reads CASSPIRSVDYEQYF. The CDR3 nucleotides read TGTGCCAGCAGCCCCATTCGAAGCGTGGACTACGAGCAGTACTTC. The chain recombines TRBV6-8 with TRBJ2-7; unclear D gene. The CDR3 sequence is 15 residues long. Germline V gene lookup returns CDR1 MNHGY and CDR2 SAAAGT. Trimming removed 6 bases from V and 3 bases from J, with 18 bases in between.